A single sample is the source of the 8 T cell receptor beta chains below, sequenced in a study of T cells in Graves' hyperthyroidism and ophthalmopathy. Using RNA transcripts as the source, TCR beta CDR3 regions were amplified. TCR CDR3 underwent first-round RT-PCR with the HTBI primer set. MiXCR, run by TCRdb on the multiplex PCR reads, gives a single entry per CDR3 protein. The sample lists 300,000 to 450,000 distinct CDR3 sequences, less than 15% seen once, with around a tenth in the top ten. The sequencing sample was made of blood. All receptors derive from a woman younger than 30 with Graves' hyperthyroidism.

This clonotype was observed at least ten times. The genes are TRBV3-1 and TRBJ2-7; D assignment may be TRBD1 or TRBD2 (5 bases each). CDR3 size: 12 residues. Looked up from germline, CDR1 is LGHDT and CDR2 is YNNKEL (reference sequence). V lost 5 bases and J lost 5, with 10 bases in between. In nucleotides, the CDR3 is TGTGCCAGCAGCGGGGGAAGTCACGAGCAGTACTTC. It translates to CASSGGSHEQYF.

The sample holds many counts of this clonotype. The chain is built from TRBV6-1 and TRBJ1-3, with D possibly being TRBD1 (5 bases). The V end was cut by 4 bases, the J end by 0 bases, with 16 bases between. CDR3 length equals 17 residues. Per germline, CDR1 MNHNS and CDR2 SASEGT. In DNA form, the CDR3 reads TGTGCCAGCAGTGGATCCGGACATATCAGCTCTGGAAACACCATATATTTT. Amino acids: CASSGSGHISSGNTIYF.

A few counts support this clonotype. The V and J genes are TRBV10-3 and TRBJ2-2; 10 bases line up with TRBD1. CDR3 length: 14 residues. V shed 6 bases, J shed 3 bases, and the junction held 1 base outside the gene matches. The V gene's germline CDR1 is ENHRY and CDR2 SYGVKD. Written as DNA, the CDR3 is TGTGCCATCAGGGGGACAGGGGACACCGGGGAGCTGTTTTTT. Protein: CAIRGTGDTGELFF.

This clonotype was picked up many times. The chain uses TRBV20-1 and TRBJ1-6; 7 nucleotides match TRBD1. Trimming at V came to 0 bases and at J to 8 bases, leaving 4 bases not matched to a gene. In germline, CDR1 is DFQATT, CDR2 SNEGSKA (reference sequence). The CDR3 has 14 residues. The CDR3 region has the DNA TGCAGTGCTAGAGATGGGACAGAGCATTCACCCCTCCACTTT. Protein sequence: CSARDGTEHSPLHF.

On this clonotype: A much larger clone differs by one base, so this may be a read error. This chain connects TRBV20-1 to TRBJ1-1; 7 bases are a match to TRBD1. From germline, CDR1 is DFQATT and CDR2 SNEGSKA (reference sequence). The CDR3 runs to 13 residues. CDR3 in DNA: TGCAGGGCCCAAGAGACAGGGTACACTGAAGCTTTCTTT. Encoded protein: CRAQETGYTEAFF.

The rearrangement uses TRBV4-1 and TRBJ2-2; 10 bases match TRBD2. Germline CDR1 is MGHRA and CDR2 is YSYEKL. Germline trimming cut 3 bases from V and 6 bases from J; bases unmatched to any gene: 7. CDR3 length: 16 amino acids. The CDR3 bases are TGCGCCAGCAGCCAGTCGAGCGGGAGGGCTGCCGGGGAGCTGTTTTTT. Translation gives CASSQSSGRAAGELFF.

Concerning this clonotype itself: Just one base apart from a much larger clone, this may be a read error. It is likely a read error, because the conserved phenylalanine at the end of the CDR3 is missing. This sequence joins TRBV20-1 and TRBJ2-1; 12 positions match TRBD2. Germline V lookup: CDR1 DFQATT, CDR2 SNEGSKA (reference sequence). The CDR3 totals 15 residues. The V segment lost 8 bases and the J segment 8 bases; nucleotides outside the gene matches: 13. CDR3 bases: TGCAGTCCCTCTAGCGGGAGGGGGGTCGGGGATGAGCAGTTCCTC. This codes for CSPSSGRGVGDEQFL.

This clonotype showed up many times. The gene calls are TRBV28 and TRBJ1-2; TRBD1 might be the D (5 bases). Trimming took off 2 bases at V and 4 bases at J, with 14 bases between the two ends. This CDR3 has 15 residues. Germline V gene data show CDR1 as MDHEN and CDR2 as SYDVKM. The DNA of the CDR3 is TGTGCCAGCAGTTTACGACAGCGAGGTGTCTATGGCTACACCTTC. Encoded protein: CASSLRQRGVYGYTF.